In its sample, the clone carrying this T cell receptor (beta chain) was seen a few times. Its antigen is not identified. This sample was included in a study of T-cell memory formation after mild COVID-19. TCRdb recomputed calls from the 5' RACE reads with MiXCR, one row per CDR3 protein. The top ten clones hold roughly 25% of a sample with some 130,000 distinct CDR3 sequences, under 30% of them seen once. Germline-derived CDR1 and CDR2 are MNHEY and SVGAGI. The CDR3 runs to 14 residues. Trimming stripped 0 bases from V and 2 bases from J, with 7 bases between. Study results and limitations: SARS-CoV-2 specificity of second-wave clones peaking day 37 was unconfirmed.

This TCR came from an adult woman who had mild COVID-19 (a few samples of this study predate the infection). Cell type and time point are not known. The rearrangement links TRBV6-5 to TRBJ1-1; possibly TRBD1 for D (5 bases). Sequenced sample: PBMCs or a T cell subset sorted from them (not recorded which). CDR3 sequence reads: CASSYSDSNTEAFF. The CDR3 DNA is TGTGCCAGCAGTTACTCAGACAGCAACACTGAAGCTTTCTTT.